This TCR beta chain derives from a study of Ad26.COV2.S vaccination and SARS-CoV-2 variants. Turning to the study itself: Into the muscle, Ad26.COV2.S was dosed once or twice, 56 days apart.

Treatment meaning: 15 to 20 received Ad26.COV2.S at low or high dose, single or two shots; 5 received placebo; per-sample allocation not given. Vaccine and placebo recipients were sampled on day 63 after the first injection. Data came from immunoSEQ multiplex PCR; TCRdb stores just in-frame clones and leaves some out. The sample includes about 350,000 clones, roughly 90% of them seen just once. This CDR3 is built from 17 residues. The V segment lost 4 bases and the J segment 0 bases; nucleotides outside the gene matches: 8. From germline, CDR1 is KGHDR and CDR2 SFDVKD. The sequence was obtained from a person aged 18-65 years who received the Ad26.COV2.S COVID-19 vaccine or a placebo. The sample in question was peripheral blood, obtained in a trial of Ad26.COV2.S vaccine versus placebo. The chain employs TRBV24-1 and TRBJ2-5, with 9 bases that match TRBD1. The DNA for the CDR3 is TGTGCCACCAGTGACCCCGGGACAGGGACCGACCAAGAGACCCAGTACTTC. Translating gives CATSDPGTGTDQETQYF.